The 8 T cell receptor beta chains reported below all come from one sample, sequenced in a study of beta chain features in type 1 diabetes. Isolated RNA was reverse transcribed in full, so expressed TCRB transcripts were sequenced. The assay was immunoSEQ multiplex PCR, and TCRdb's table has in-frame clones only and misses some. The table records 250,000 to 400,000 clones, around 15% of them present only once. The specimen was central memory CD4+ T cells from blood. Receptors were obtained from a man aged 25 to 40 in good health.

The V call is TRBV7-2, the J call TRBJ2-5; possibly TRBD1 for D (6 bases). Germline V gives CDR1 SGHTA, CDR2 FQGNSA. The CDR3 is 15 amino acids. V lost 3 bases and J 5 bases, leaving 16 bases between the germline ends. The chain's CDR3 is CASSFGGKRGETQYF. The CDR3, as DNA: TGTGCCAGCAGCTTTGGGGGAAAAAGGGGGGAGACCCAGTACTTC.

This clone came up a few times. V usage is TRBV2 and J usage is TRBJ2-2; maybe TRBD2 (6 bases). Germline loops: CDR1 SNHLY, CDR2 FYNNEI. The germline V and J ends were trimmed by 6 bases and 8 bases, with 19 bases remaining between them. This CDR3 comprises 15 residues. CDR3 DNA sequence: TGTGCCAGCAGGTCTAGCGAGACCTTTGGGGGGGAGCTGTTTTTT. Its protein is CASRSSETFGGELFF. Looking up the rest from reference TRBV2 and TRBJ2-2 gives the full variable domain: EPEVTQTPSHQVTQMGQEVILRCVPISNHLYFYWYRQILGQKVEFLVSFYNNEISEKSEIFDDQFSVERPDGSNFTLKIRSTKLEDSAMYFCASRSSETFGGELFFGEGSRLTVL.

This clone has a handful of counts. The chain couples TRBV10-3 to TRBJ2-1, with 8 bases fitting TRBD2. Germline loops: CDR1 ENHRY, CDR2 SYGVKD. With V trimmed by 7 bases and J by 7 bases, 9 bases remained unmatched. CDR3 length: 14 amino acids. The CDR3 DNA is TGTGCCATCAACGACCGGGAGGGCCCGAATGAGCAGTTCTTC. It is translated as CAINDREGPNEQFF.

The chain has TRBV30 and TRBJ1-4; D unresolved. Trimming pared 0 bases from V and 7 bases from J, leaving 9 bases between. The CDR3 runs to 13 residues. CDR1 is GTSNPN, CDR2 SVGIG, per germline (reference sequence). CDR3 in DNA: TGTGCCTGGAGTGTGTACGAAAGTGAAAAACTGTTTTTT. Translated, it gives CAWSVYESEKLFF.

The chain is built from TRBV10-1 and TRBJ2-7; D may be TRBD1 or TRBD2 (5 bases each). Trimming cost V 1 base and J 2 bases, with 24 bases left between them. Germline values: CDR1 WNHNN, CDR2 SYGVQD (reference sequence). There are 19 residues in the CDR3. The CDR3 here is CASSELCVSGRRWTYEQYF. The DNA of the CDR3 is TGCGCCAGCAGTGAGTTATGCGTTTCGGGACGGAGGTGGACCTACGAGCAGTACTTC.

The chain employs TRBV6-5 and TRBJ2-5; D not certain. Trimming took off 6 bases at V and 4 bases at J, with 12 bases between the two ends. Germline values: CDR1 MNHEY, CDR2 SVGAGI. This CDR3 has 13 residues. The CDR3 loop is CASSLRSGETQYF. The CDR3, as DNA: TGTGCCAGCAGCCTACGAAGTGGAGAGACCCAGTACTTC.

This clone was seen a few times. The chain carries TRBV28 and TRBJ1-1; no clear D gene. Trimming removed 6 bases at V and 11 bases at J, with 16 bases between. Looked up from germline, CDR1 is MDHEN and CDR2 is SYDVKM. This CDR3 comprises 12 residues. The CDR3 DNA reads TGTGCCAGCAGCCTGAGGAGAGGGTTGGCTTTCTTT. It translates to CASSLRRGLAFF.

In regard to this clone: This could be a read error, since a much larger clone is one nucleotide away. In the same sample, other DNA sequences code for this CDR3. This rearrangement joins TRBV7-2 to TRBJ1-2; D is ambiguous. Trimming removed 0 bases from V and 4 bases from J, with 3 bases in between. This CDR3 is 12 amino acids long. Germline V gene lookup returns CDR1 SGHTA and CDR2 FQGNSA. The CDR3 reads CASSLAGYGYTF. The DNA for the CDR3 is TGTGCCAGCAGCTTAGCGGGCTATGGCTACACCTTC.